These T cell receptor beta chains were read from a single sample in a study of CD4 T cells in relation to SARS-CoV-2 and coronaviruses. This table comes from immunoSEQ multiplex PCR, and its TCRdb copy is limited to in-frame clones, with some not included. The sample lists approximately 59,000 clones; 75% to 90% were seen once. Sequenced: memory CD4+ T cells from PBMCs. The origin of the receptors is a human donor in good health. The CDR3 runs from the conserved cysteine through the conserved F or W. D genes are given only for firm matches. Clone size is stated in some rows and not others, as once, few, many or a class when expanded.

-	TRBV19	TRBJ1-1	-	CASSPWQVRGRSTEAFF	TGTGCCAGTAGTCCCTGGCAAGTAAGAGGGCGAAGCACTGAAGCTTTCTTT
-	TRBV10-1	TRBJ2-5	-	CASSGSYKETQYF	TGCGCCAGCAGTGGAAGTTACAAAGAGACCCAGTACTTC
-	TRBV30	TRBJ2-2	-	CASRTSNTGELFF	TGTGCCTCTCGGACATCTAACACCGGGGAGCTGTTTTTT
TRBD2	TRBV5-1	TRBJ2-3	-	CASSFTAGGDTQYF	TGCGCCAGCAGCTTTACGGCGGGAGGAGATACGCAGTATTTT
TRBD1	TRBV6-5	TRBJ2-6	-	CASSYRGNGANVLTF	TGTGCCAGCAGCTACAGGGGAAATGGGGCCAACGTCCTGACTTTC
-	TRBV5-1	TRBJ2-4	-	CASSWGPRPTSRAKNIQYF	TGCGCCAGCAGCTGGGGGCCCAGGCCGACTTCTAGAGCCAAAAACATTCAGTACTTC
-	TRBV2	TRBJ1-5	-	CASRGQGSSNQPQHF	TGTGCCAGCAGAGGCCAGGGTAGCAGCAATCAGCCCCAGCATTTT
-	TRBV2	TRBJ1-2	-	CASSDRINPEGYTF	TGTGCCAGCAGCGATCGCATAAACCCTGAGGGCTACACCTTC
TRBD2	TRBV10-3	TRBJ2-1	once	CATLGLAGEEAYNEQFF	TGTGCCACACTGGGACTAGCGGGAGAGGAGGCCTACAATGAGCAGTTCTTC
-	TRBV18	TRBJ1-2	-	CASSSLAGESSYGYTF	TGTGCCAGCTCATCCCTCGCGGGGGAAAGTTCGTATGGCTACACCTTC
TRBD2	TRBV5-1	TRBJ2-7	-	CASRVAGAYEQYF	TGCGCCAGCCGGGTAGCGGGAGCCTACGAGCAGTACTTC
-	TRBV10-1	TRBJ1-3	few	CASSESIRYGTIYF	TGCGCCAGCAGTGAGTCGATCCGATATGGCACCATATATTTT
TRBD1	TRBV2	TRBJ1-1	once	CASTGQGYTEAFF	TGTGCCAGCACGGGACAGGGTTACACTGAAGCTTTCTTT
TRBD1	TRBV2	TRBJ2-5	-	CASRKTGFEETQYF	TGTGCCAGCAGGAAGACAGGGTTTGAAGAGACCCAGTACTTC
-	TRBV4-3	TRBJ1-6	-	CASSQQPGRTNSPLHF	TGCGCCAGCAGCCAGCAACCGGGACGGACAAATTCACCCCTCCACTTT
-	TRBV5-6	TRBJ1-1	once	CASSPRGRGNTEAFF	TGTGCCAGCAGCCCACGAGGTAGGGGCAACACTGAAGCTTTCTTT
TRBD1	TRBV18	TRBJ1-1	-	CASSSSTGGHTEAFF	TGTGCCAGCTCATCCTCTACAGGGGGGCACACTGAAGCTTTCTTT
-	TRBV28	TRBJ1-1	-	CASSSATGYTEAFF	TGTGCCAGCAGTTCCGCTACAGGGTACACTGAAGCTTTCTTT
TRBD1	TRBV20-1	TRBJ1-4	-	CSASSGTGEKLFF	TGCAGTGCTAGTTCCGGGACAGGTGAAAAACTGTTTTTT
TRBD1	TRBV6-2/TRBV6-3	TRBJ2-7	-	CASSKGTAGSYEQYF	TGTGCCAGCAGCAAGGGGACAGCAGGATCCTACGAGCAGTACTTC
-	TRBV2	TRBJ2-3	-	CASKAGRSTDTQYF	TGTGCCAGCAAGGCGGGGCGGAGCACAGATACGCAGTATTTT
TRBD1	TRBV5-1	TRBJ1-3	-	CASSSGQSSGNTIYF	TGCGCCAGCAGCTCGGGACAGAGCTCTGGAAACACCATATATTTT
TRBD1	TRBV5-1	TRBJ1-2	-	CASSSRQGNYGYTF	TGCGCCAGCAGCTCGAGACAGGGGAACTATGGCTACACCTTC
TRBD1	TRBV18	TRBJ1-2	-	CASSEQDRGHNF	TGTGCCAGCTCAGAACAGGACAGGGGGCATAACTTC
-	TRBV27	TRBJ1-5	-	CASSFLGSDQPQHF	TGTGCCAGCAGTTTTCTCGGGAGCGATCAGCCCCAGCATTTT
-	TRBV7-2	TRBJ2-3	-	CASSRGRPDTQYF	TGTGCCAGCAGCCGCGGCCGGCCCGATACGCAGTATTTT
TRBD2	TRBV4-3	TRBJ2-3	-	CASSQDAGTSIADTQYF	TGCGCCAGCAGCCAAGACGCCGGGACTAGCATTGCAGATACGCAGTATTTT
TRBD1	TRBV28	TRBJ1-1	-	CASRQGGANTEAFF	TGTGCCAGCAGACAGGGGGGGGCGAACACTGAAGCTTTCTTT
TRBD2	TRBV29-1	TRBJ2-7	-	CSVELGEGYEQYF	TGCAGCGTTGAATTAGGGGAGGGTTACGAGCAGTACTTC
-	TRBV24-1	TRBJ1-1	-	CATSLGTNTEAFF	TGTGCCACCAGTCTCGGGACGAACACTGAAGCTTTCTTT
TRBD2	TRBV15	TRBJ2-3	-	CATSRDGAGGLDTQYF	TGTGCCACCAGCAGAGACGGAGCGGGGGGGCTGGATACGCAGTATTTT
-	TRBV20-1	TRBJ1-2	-	CSASMSGGNRAANYGYTF	TGCAGTGCTAGTATGTCTGGGGGGAACAGGGCCGCTAACTATGGCTACACCTTC
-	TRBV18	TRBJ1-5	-	CASSPGTNQPQHF	TGTGCCAGCTCACCGGGGACCAATCAGCCCCAGCATTTT
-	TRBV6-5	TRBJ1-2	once	CASTADRYGYTF	TGTGCCAGCACGGCGGACAGATATGGCTACACCTTC
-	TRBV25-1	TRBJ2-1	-	CASSELGPRYNEQFF	TGTGCCAGCAGTGAACTGGGACCCCGCTACAATGAGCAGTTCTTC
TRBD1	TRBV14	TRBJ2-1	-	CASSQGPGQRSYNEQFF	TGTGCCAGCAGCCAAGGTCCGGGACAGCGCTCCTACAATGAGCAGTTCTTC
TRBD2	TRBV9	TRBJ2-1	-	CASSQGTSAYNEQFF	TGTGCCAGCAGCCAAGGGACTAGCGCCTACAATGAGCAGTTCTTC
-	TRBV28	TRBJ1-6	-	CASSLGQGNSPLHF	TGTGCCAGCAGTTTGGGGCAGGGGAATTCACCCCTCCACTTT
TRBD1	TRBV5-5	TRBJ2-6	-	CASSFTGTGLSGANVLTF	TGTGCCAGCAGCTTTACCGGGACAGGACTCTCTGGGGCCAACGTCCTGACTTTC